Shown below are 16 T cell receptor beta chains from a single sample sequenced in a study of Ad26.COV2.S vaccination and SARS-CoV-2 variants. Clones were sequenced by immunoSEQ multiplex PCR, and TCRdb holds only the in-frame ones, with some missing. Counted here are approximately 300,000 clones, 85% occurring once; the ten biggest clones make up approximately 2%. Treatment: roughly 19 received Ad26.COV2.S at low or high dose, single or two shots; 5 received placebo; per-sample allocation not given. Specimens were obtained on day 63 following the first vaccine or placebo injection. The input for sequencing was peripheral blood, taken in a trial of Ad26.COV2.S vaccine versus placebo. The receptors stem from a person aged 18-60 years who received the Ad26.COV2.S COVID-19 vaccine or a placebo.

Notes on this clone: Other DNA sequences in the same sample also yield this CDR3. The gene calls are TRBV11-3 and TRBJ2-5; 11 nucleotides line up with TRBD2. Germline loops: CDR1 SGHNT, CDR2 YENEEA. The CDR3 length is 15 residues. The V segment lost 1 base and the J segment 4 bases; nucleotides outside the gene matches: 2. Here the CDR3 reads CASSLGGLAGETQYF. The CDR3 coding sequence is TGTGCCAGCAGCTTAGGCGGACTAGCGGGAGAGACCCAGTACTTC.

This clone has just one count. The chain uses TRBV13 and TRBJ2-2; D is possibly TRBD2 (6 bases). The CDR3 has 18 amino acids. Trimming took 5 bases from V and 2 from J, leaving 21 bases between them. Germline values: CDR1 PRHDT, CDR2 FYEKMQ (reference sequence). In DNA, the CDR3 is TGTGCCAGCAGCCATATCGACGGGGACTTGGGAAACACCGGGGAGCTGTTTTTT. As protein: CASSHIDGDLGNTGELFF.

The J gene is TRBJ1-2, the V gene TRBV28, with D possibly being TRBD1 (5 bases). V dropped 6 bases and J dropped 5 bases, with 19 bases sitting between them. This CDR3 is built from 15 residues. CDR1 is MDHEN and CDR2 is SYDVKM in the germline V gene. The CDR3 reads CASRLGTVRRYGYTF. The CDR3 DNA reads as TGTGCCAGCAGACTAGGGACTGTTCGAAGGTATGGCTACACCTTC.

V is TRBV3-1 (or the pseudogene TRBV3-2) and J is TRBJ1-1; no clear D gene. The CDR3 covers 14 residues. Germline V CDR1 and CDR2: LGHDT, YNNKEL (reference sequence). Deletions cut 0 bases from V and 12 bases from J, with 17 bases between. CDR3 in DNA: TGTGCCAGCAGCCAAGATTGGCAGTCACGACCCCCTTTCTTT. It codes for CASSQDWQSRPPFF.

The gene calls are TRBV20-1 and TRBJ2-7; tentatively, D is TRBD2 (6 bases). This CDR3 is 11 amino acids long. Germline loops: CDR1 DFQATT, CDR2 SNEGSKA (reference sequence). V gave up 6 bases and J gave up 4 bases, with 10 bases separating them. The CDR3 DNA reads as TGCAGTGCAGGCGGGGAATACGAGCAGTACTTC. The encoded protein is CSAGGEYEQYF.

This rearrangement joins TRBV6-4 to TRBJ2-7; a weak D match, TRBD1 (5 bases). CDR1 is MRHNA and CDR2 is SNTAGT in the germline V gene. This CDR3 is built from 12 residues. Deletions cut 11 bases from V and 3 bases from J, with 14 bases between. CDR3 in amino acids: CAGHTQIYEQYF. The CDR3 DNA follows: TGTGCCGGACACACTCAGATCTACGAGCAGTACTTC.

The gene calls are TRBV24-1 and TRBJ1-5; 7 bases are a match to TRBD1. The CDR3 runs 15 residues. The V gene end was trimmed by 4 bases and the J gene end by 2 bases; junction bases not matched to a gene: 4. Germline assignment: CDR1 KGHDR and CDR2 SFDVKD. In nucleotides, the CDR3 is TGTGCCACCAGTGAAACAGGGGTTGGCAATCAGCCCCAGCATTTT. Its translation is CATSETGVGNQPQHF.

The chain is built from TRBV28 and TRBJ1-2, with 10 positions matching TRBD1. The junction had 6 bases not matched to a gene; V was cut back by 6 bases and J by 8 bases. Per the germline V gene, CDR1 is MDHEN and CDR2 is SYDVKM. The CDR3 runs 13 residues. DNA of the CDR3: TGTGCCAGCAGAGCCCGGGACAGGGGAGGCTACACCTTC. Its protein is CASRARDRGGYTF.

The chain couples TRBV29-1 to TRBJ2-7, with D perhaps TRBD2 (6 bases). CDR3 length equals 11 residues. V was cut by 4 bases and J by 5 bases, with 9 bases left in between. The germline V gene has CDR1 SQVTM and CDR2 ANQGSEA. DNA of the CDR3: TGCAGCGTTGCGCTAGCGAACGAGCAGTACTTC. It translates to CSVALANEQYF.

This chain connects TRBV20-1 to TRBJ2-5, with 7 bases lining up with TRBD2. CDR1 and CDR2 from the germline V gene are DFQATT and SNEGSKA (reference sequence). The CDR3 sequence is 11 residues long. The CDR3 is CRAGVFETQYF. CDR3 DNA: TGCAGGGCGGGGGTGTTTGAGACCCAGTACTTC.

The chain uses TRBV12-3 or TRBV12-4 and TRBJ2-5, with D unresolved. Trimming removed 6 bases at V and 7 bases at J, with 15 bases between. The CDR3 runs to 13 residues. The CDR3: CASRESSKGTQYF. CDR3 nucleotide sequence: TGTGCCAGCAGGGAATCTTCAAAGGGGACCCAGTACTTC.

This sequence joins TRBV11-2 and TRBJ2-5, with D unclear. Trimming removed 1 base from V and 5 bases from J, with 20 bases in between. Germline CDR1 is SGHAT and CDR2 is FQNNGV. The CDR3 runs 17 residues. The CDR3 here is CASSLARGRSLEETQYF. The CDR3 nucleotides are TGTGCCAGCAGCTTAGCAAGAGGCAGGTCCTTGGAGGAGACCCAGTACTTC.

This chain links TRBV28 with TRBJ2-7, with TRBD2 matching 7 bases. Germline V gene data show CDR1 as MDHEN and CDR2 as SYDVKM. J gave up 6 bases and V 8 bases, and 10 bases lay outside the gene matches. This CDR3 spans 13 amino acids. The CDR3 reads CASGPGGWVEQYF. The CDR3 DNA follows: TGTGCCAGCGGCCCGGGGGGATGGGTCGAGCAGTACTTC.

This sequence joins TRBV7-6 and TRBJ2-7; weak D call: TRBD1 (6 bases). The CDR3 runs to 14 residues. Germline CDR1 and CDR2: SGHVS and FNYEAQ. V dropped 4 bases and J dropped 4 bases, with 14 bases sitting between them. The CDR3 DNA reads TGTGCCAGCAGCTCATCTGGGGGCATGTACGAGCAGTACTTC. It translates to CASSSSGGMYEQYF.

The rearrangement uses TRBV5-8 and TRBJ1-4, with D possibly being TRBD1 (5 bases). The CDR3 totals 15 residues. Germline V lookup: CDR1 SGHTS, CDR2 YDEGEE. Deletions cut 0 bases from V and 4 bases from J, with 10 bases between. The DNA of the CDR3 is TGTGCCAGCAGCTTGGTACCAGGGCTTAATGAAAAACTGTTTTTT. This codes for CASSLVPGLNEKLFF.

The gene calls are TRBV27 and TRBJ1-6, with TRBD1 as a possible D gene (5 bases). V shed 0 bases and J shed 10 bases, with 10 bases lying between them. Per germline, CDR1 MNHEY and CDR2 SMNVEV (reference sequence). The CDR3 totals 14 residues. The DNA of the CDR3 is TGTGCCAGCAGTTTATCCTGGGGCGACTCACCCCTCCACTTT. Amino acid sequence: CASSLSWGDSPLHF.